This record looks at one T cell receptor beta chain sequence and its context. The antigen it binds to is not known. The germline V gene yields SGHAT for CDR1 and FQNNGV for CDR2. Including cysteine and phenylalanine, the CDR3 has 14 amino acids. The entry carries no DNA sequence. Receptors were amplified or captured by 5' RACE. The input for every TCR library was approximately 3,500 ng of total RNA. cDNA was synthesized with SMARTScribe reverse transcriptase in eight separate reactions per sample. Unique molecular identifiers containing a 6-nucleotide sample barcode were introduced through template switching during cDNA synthesis. TCRalpha and TCRbeta cDNA was amplified in two nested PCRs of around 15 and 9 cycles, and bead purification was carried out after each PCR. Before amplification, the cDNA was treated with uracil DNA-glycosylase and purified using the QIAquick PCR purification kit. The second PCR was the step at which Illumina TruSeq-compatible adapters and sample-specific barcodes were added. TapeStation and Qubit were used to check library quality and concentration, and 4 to 6 ng of each library went into the pool. Sequencing of pooled libraries was carried out on an Illumina HiSeq2500 single-index Rapid Run using 2 x 100 bp reads and custom sequencing primers. The original pipeline was this. PCR and sequencing errors were corrected by UMI-based consensus assembly using MiGEC version 1.2.6. V(D)J alignment, clonotype assembly and CDR3 extraction were performed with MiXCR version 2.1.1. To normalise gene usage, clonotype sharing and MAIT/NKT TCR abundance, the analysis used the top 1000, 10 000 and 20 000 clonotypes per sample. After downsampling to 27 000 UMIs, diversity was calculated as the inverse Simpson index using the vegan R package. Statistical testing used paired Mann-Whitney U tests on the discordant twin pairs and applied Benjamini-Hochberg correction for multiple testing. TCRdb reprocessed the reads, so every CDR3 protein sequence counts as one entry and DNA is not shown. The V and J calls were not made by the authors but by TCRdb's processing. The table kept for this sample lists about 380,000 distinct CDR3 sequences. 2.5% to 3% of the sample belongs to the ten largest clones.

These data come from a study of monozygotic twins with inflammatory bowel disease (dated 2019 in TCRdb). For the wider study: The full study comprised around 28 monozygotic twin pairs: nine German pairs (four IBD-concordant, five IBD-discordant) and 19 IBD-discordant Danish pairs. Disease-associated traits were sought mainly through comparisons between IBD patients and their genetically identical healthy co-twins within discordant pairs. Each individual had, on average, about 151 000 unique TCRalpha sequences and 181 000 unique TCRbeta sequences available for analysis. Broader findings and caveats from the paper: Because patients received different immunosuppressive treatments, the repertoires may have picked up extra background noise and variability between individuals. Fewer clonotypes were shared with other individuals by IBD patients than by healthy twins, most markedly in patients showing signs of disease activity. No single strong signal or clonotype linked to IBD turned up in the results, so the idea that one exists was not supported. TCRbeta repertoire diversity, by inverse Simpson index, was decreased in IBD patients compared with their healthy co-twins. Different T cell subtypes could not be distinguished in the analysis. No difference in repertoire similarity was observed between concordant and discordant twins, possibly owing to limited statistical power.

From each donor, a roughly 2.6 ml peripheral blood sample was collected into PAXgene tubes and stored at -80 degrees C. Without T cell sorting, total RNA was isolated from whole blood using the PAXgene blood miRNA kit on an automated QIAcube. Peripheral blood from monozygotic twin pairs, either concordant or discordant for inflammatory bowel disease, underwent deep TCRalpha and TCRbeta repertoire profiling that used unique molecular barcoding. Smoking habits were recorded for all twin pairs, with individuals classified as current, former or never smokers. The receptor comes from a human donor with ulcerative colitis or Crohn's disease, or a healthy co-twin of an affected twin (not recorded which). The chain couples TRBV11-2 to TRBJ2-2; with no DNA, the TCRdb D assignment of TRBD1 cannot be verified. The sequencing sample was made of blood. Here the CDR3 is given as CASSLDWTTGELFF.